These 25 T cell receptor beta chains came from one sample sequenced in a study of shared clonotypes between healthy human individuals. Sequenced by immunoSEQ multiplex PCR; TCRdb stores in-frame clones only, minus some. This sample has some 550,000 clones, with approximately 97% found just once. Input material: naive CD4+ T cells sorted from blood. Described subset: CD45RA+ positively selected. The receptors shown here come from a woman in her twenties or thirties in good health.

The chain is built from TRBV28 and TRBJ2-2; the match to TRBD1 covers 12 bases. Germline assignment: CDR1 MDHEN and CDR2 SYDVKM. CDR3 size: 17 residues. J lost 3 bases, V lost 6 bases, and 8 bases had no gene match. CDR3 sequence: CASRKGTGGLDTGELFF. Here the CDR3 DNA reads TGTGCCAGCAGGAAAGGGACAGGGGGCTTAGACACCGGGGAGCTGTTTTTT.

This clone appeared a single time. The gene calls are TRBV28 and TRBJ2-1, with D unclear. Germline-derived CDR1 and CDR2 are MDHEN and SYDVKM. The CDR3 length is 9 residues. V lost 10 bases to trimming and J lost 5 bases, with 3 bases between them. The CDR3 region has the DNA TGTGCCATGAACAATGAGCAGTTCTTC. Translated, it gives CAMNNEQFF.

The gene calls are TRBV28 and TRBJ1-4; D unclear. There are 17 residues in the CDR3. Trimming took 4 bases from V and 1 from J, leaving 16 bases between them. The germline gives CDR1 MDHEN, CDR2 SYDVKM. The CDR3 loop reads CASSSPGYGLTNEKLFF. The CDR3 DNA is TGTGCCAGCAGTTCACCGGGCTACGGCCTAACTAATGAAAAACTGTTTTTT. The complete variable domain, with remaining parts taken from reference TRBV28 and TRBJ1-4, reads DVKVTQSSRYLVKRTGEKVFLECVQDMDHENMFWYRQDPGLGLRLIYFSYDVKMKEKGDIPEGYSVSREKKERFSLILESASTNQTSMYLCASSSPGYGLTNEKLFFGSGTQLSVL.

This chain joins TRBV7-9 and TRBJ2-5; D perhaps matches TRBD2 (7 bases). Germline assignment: CDR1 SEHNR and CDR2 FQNEAQ (reference sequence). The V end lost 0 bases, the J end lost 4 bases, and 12 bases lay between the germline ends. The CDR3 is 15 amino acids. The DNA of the CDR3 is TGTGCCAGCAGCTTAGCGGGAGGGGGGCGAGAGACCCAGTACTTC. Its protein product is CASSLAGGGRETQYF.

This chain joins TRBV5-1 and TRBJ1-2; 7 bases are shared with TRBD1. The trim removed 4 bases at V and 0 bases at J, leaving 3 bases unmatched. The CDR3 covers 14 residues. Looked up from germline, CDR1 is SGHRS and CDR2 is YFSETQ. CDR3 in DNA: TGCGCCAGCAGCGGGGGGACAGCTAACTATGGCTACACCTTC. Translated, it gives CASSGGTANYGYTF. Drawing the rest from reference TRBV5-1 and TRBJ1-2, the complete variable domain is KAGVTQTPRYLIKTRGQQVTLSCSPISGHRSVSWYQQTPGQGLQFLFEYFSETQRNKGNFPGRFSGRQFSNSRSEMNVSTLELGDSALYLCASSGGTANYGYTFGSGTRLTVV.

This sequence joins TRBV19 and TRBJ2-1; 7 nucleotides match TRBD2. V shed 4 bases and J 8 bases; nucleotides not matched to a gene: 11. The CDR3 spans 15 residues. CDR1 is LNHDA and CDR2 is SQIVND in the germline V gene (reference sequence). Written as DNA, the CDR3 is TGTGCCAGTAGTACCTCAGGCAGCGGGAATCATGAGCAGTTCTTC. This gives the protein CASSTSGSGNHEQFF.

This clone was picked up one time. The V and J genes are TRBV21-1 and TRBJ2-5; TRBD2, the table's D call, was not compared with the DNA. TRBV21-1 is a documented pseudogene. The CDR3 consists of 16 residues. CDR3 sequence reads: CASPGLAGGPLETQYF. The CDR3 region has the DNA TGTGCCAGTCCGGGACTAGCGGGAGGGCCGCTGGAGACCCAGTACTTC.

This chain connects TRBV6-1 to TRBJ2-1, with D tentatively TRBD2 (6 bases). Germline V gives CDR1 MNHNS, CDR2 SASEGT. This CDR3 has 14 residues. V was cut by 4 bases and J by 7 bases, with 14 bases left in between. As DNA, the CDR3 is TGTGCCAGCAGTGTAGCCGGGAGTGGGAATGAGCAGTTCTTC. Its translation is CASSVAGSGNEQFF.

The chain recombines TRBV15 with TRBJ2-3; 15 bases map to TRBD2. CDR1 and CDR2 (germline): LNHNV, YYDKDF (reference sequence). There are 16 residues in the CDR3. Unmatched junction bases numbered 8, after V lost 5 bases and J lost 8 bases. The CDR3 protein is CATSRGLAGGGGTQYF. The DNA for the CDR3 is TGTGCCACCAGCCGGGGACTAGCGGGAGGAGGTGGTACGCAGTATTTT.

The chain has TRBV6-1 and TRBJ2-3; 9 bases align to TRBD1. The CDR3 covers 16 residues. Unmatched junction bases numbered 6, after V lost 0 bases and J lost 5 bases. Germline V gives CDR1 MNHNS, CDR2 SASEGT. The CDR3 bases are TGTGCCAGCAGTGAAGCTGCACAGGGGGCTGGAGATACGCAGTATTTT. Translating it yields CASSEAAQGAGDTQYF.

The rearrangement links TRBV7-2 to TRBJ1-4, with 9 bases fitting TRBD1. Germline CDR1 SGHTA, CDR2 FQGNSA. V gave up 4 bases and J gave up 1 base; unmatched junction bases: 13. The CDR3 spans 19 residues. CDR3 amino acids: CASSYTPRGQGLTNEKLFF. As DNA, the CDR3 is TGTGCCAGCAGCTACACCCCCCGGGGACAGGGTTTAACTAATGAAAAACTGTTTTTT.

V usage is TRBV27 and J usage is TRBJ1-2; D might be TRBD1 (5 bases). From germline, CDR1 is MNHEY and CDR2 SMNVEV (reference sequence). The CDR3 covers 14 residues. V shed 7 bases and J shed 10 bases, with 22 bases lying between them. In nucleotides, the CDR3 is TGTGCCAGCACAGGGAGCAGGGCGAGGGGAAACTACACCTTC. This sequence encodes CASTGSRARGNYTF.

The genes are TRBV18 and TRBJ1-4, with 7 bases fitting TRBD1. Germline values: CDR1 KGHSH, CDR2 LQKENI. There are 15 residues in the CDR3. J was trimmed by 8 bases and V by 3 bases; bases with no gene match: 9. CDR3 amino acids: CASSPRQGGWEKLFF. In DNA, the CDR3 is TGTGCCAGCTCACCCCGACAGGGTGGATGGGAAAAACTGTTTTTT.

This CDR3 reads CASSVGQDSYEQYF. DNA for the CDR3: TGTGCCAGCAGCGTAGGGCAGGACTCCTACGAGCAGTACTTC. J is TRBJ2-7 and V is TRBV9; no firm D call. Germline CDR1 reads SGDLS; CDR2 reads YYNGEE. This CDR3 region has 14 residues. Trimming stripped 0 bases from V and 0 bases from J, with 7 bases between. The variable domain in full, with the rest retrieved from reference TRBV9 and TRBJ2-7, is DSGVTQTPKHLITATGQRVTLRCSPRSGDLSVYWYQQSLDQGLQFLIQYYNGEERAKGNILERFSAQQFPDLHSELNLSSLELGDSALYFCASSVGQDSYEQYFGPGTRLTVT.

The gene calls are TRBV7-9 and TRBJ1-4; 7 nucleotides agree with TRBD1. Unmatched junction bases numbered 5, after V lost 4 bases and J lost 0 bases. Germline assignment: CDR1 SEHNR and CDR2 FQNEAQ (reference sequence). This CDR3 contains 16 residues. In nucleotides, the CDR3 is TGTGCCAGCAGCTCCAGGGGGATTGCAACTAATGAAAAACTGTTTTTT. Amino acid sequence: CASSSRGIATNEKLFF.

The V gene is TRBV6-4, the J gene TRBJ2-1, with 11 bases identical to TRBD2. With 2 bases clipped from V and 5 bases from J, the junction kept 2 bases outside the gene matches. There are 15 residues in the CDR3. Per germline, CDR1 MRHNA and CDR2 SNTAGT. The DNA of the CDR3 is TGTGCCAGCAGTGACCAGGGACTAGCGGACAATGAGCAGTTCTTC. Its translation is CASSDQGLADNEQFF.

The V call is TRBV5-5, the J call TRBJ2-3, with D uncertain. This CDR3 contains 13 residues. V lost 1 base and J 4 bases, leaving 7 bases between the germline ends. Germline CDR1 and CDR2: SGHKS and YYEKEE (reference sequence). The CDR3 bases are TGTGCCAGCAGCTTGAATAGTGCAGATACGCAGTATTTT. Amino acids: CASSLNSADTQYF.

This sequence joins TRBV28 and TRBJ1-1; TRBD1 is a possible D gene (5 bases). Trimming pared 3 bases from V and 8 bases from J, leaving 7 bases between. Germline V gives CDR1 MDHEN, CDR2 SYDVKM. The CDR3 length is 11 residues. The CDR3 DNA sequence: TGTGCCAGCAGTTTTTGGGGGGAAGCTTTCTTT. Its translation: CASSFWGEAFF.

The chain couples TRBV4-3 to TRBJ1-4; D is undetermined. V lost 6 bases to trimming and J lost 8 bases, with 4 bases between them. Germline CDR1 reads LGHNA; CDR2 reads YSLEER. This CDR3 is built from 10 residues. The CDR3 is CASSSEKLFF. The CDR3 bases are TGCGCCAGCAGTTCGGAAAAACTGTTTTTT.

The CDR3 DNA sequence: TGTGCCAGCTCATCATTCGAGGGGTGGGAGACCCAGTACTTC. It is translated as CASSSFEGWETQYF. The V gene is TRBV18, the J gene TRBJ2-5; D assignment may be TRBD1 or TRBD2 (5 bases each). This CDR3 is 14 amino acids long. V was shortened by 5 bases and J by 5 bases, with 15 bases between the two germline ends. Germline values: CDR1 KGHSH, CDR2 LQKENI.

V is TRBV30 and J is TRBJ1-2; 11 bases are a match to TRBD1. Germline loops: CDR1 GTSNPN, CDR2 SVGIG (reference sequence). After removal of 5 bases from V and 7 bases from J, the junction contained 0 bases not matched to a gene. CDR3 length: 11 residues. Written as DNA, the CDR3 is TGTGCCTGGGGACAGGGGGCTGGCTACACCTTC. Its translation: CAWGQGAGYTF. The entire variable domain, with the rest obtained from reference TRBV30 and TRBJ1-2, is as follows: SQTIHQWPATLVQPVGSPLSLECTVEGTSNPNLYWYRQAAGRGLQLLFYSVGIGQISSEVPQNLSASRPQDRQFILSSKKLLLSDSGFYLCAWGQGAGYTFGSGTRLTVV.

The rearrangement links TRBV11-2 to TRBJ1-3; D gene unclear. Germline V gene lookup returns CDR1 SGHAT and CDR2 FQNNGV. V was shortened by 5 bases and J by 0 bases, with 2 bases between the two germline ends. The CDR3 is 12 residues long. CDR3 sequence: CASSNSGNTIYF. The CDR3 DNA reads TGTGCCAGCAGCAACTCTGGAAACACCATATATTTT.

This chain links TRBV28 with TRBJ1-2; weak D call: TRBD1 (5 bases). Germline CDR1 is MDHEN and CDR2 is SYDVKM. The CDR3 spans 12 residues. Trimming took 10 bases from V and 2 from J, leaving 11 bases between them. The CDR3 DNA reads TGTGCCATCACGACAGCCAACTATGGCTACACCTTC. This encodes CAITTANYGYTF.

V gene TRBV28 combines with J gene TRBJ1-5, with D unclear. Trimming stripped 4 bases from V and 6 bases from J, with 13 bases between. Germline V gene data show CDR1 as MDHEN and CDR2 as SYDVKM. This CDR3 has 14 amino acids. The CDR3 sequence: CASSSLGPGQPQHF. DNA for the CDR3: TGTGCCAGCAGTTCCCTCGGGCCGGGTCAGCCCCAGCATTTT.

The chain carries TRBV18 and TRBJ2-2; D is perhaps TRBD1 (6 bases). The CDR3 covers 16 residues. Trimming cost V 3 bases and J 2 bases, with 13 bases left between them. CDR1 is KGHSH and CDR2 is LQKENI in the germline V gene. The CDR3 here is CASSPLGQINTGELFF. CDR3 DNA: TGTGCCAGCTCACCCCTCGGACAGATCAACACCGGGGAGCTGTTTTTT.